These 21 T cell receptor beta chains were sequenced from one sample in a study of T cells in Graves' hyperthyroidism and ophthalmopathy. TCR beta CDR3 regions were amplified from RNA transcripts. The HTBI set primed first-round TCR CDR3 RT-PCR. TCRdb passed the multiplex PCR reads through MiXCR, listing each CDR3 protein once. This table has 730,000 or so distinct CDR3 sequences, roughly a sixth appearing once. The material sequenced was blood. The receptor set was obtained from a woman between 45 and 60 years old with Graves' hyperthyroidism that later progressed to Graves' ophthalmopathy.

There are many counts of this clonotype. The V and J genes are TRBV7-9 and TRBJ2-3; weak D call: TRBD2 (6 bases). This CDR3 is built from 13 residues. From germline, CDR1 is SEHNR and CDR2 FQNEAQ (reference sequence). Trimming removed 7 bases at V and 4 bases at J, with 12 bases between. CDR3 residues: CASIGWGADTQYF. CDR3 nucleotide sequence: TGTGCCAGCATCGGCTGGGGGGCAGATACGCAGTATTTT.

This clonotype was recorded at least ten times. J is TRBJ2-1 and V is TRBV30; D gene unclear. V lost 5 bases to trimming and J lost 4 bases, with 12 bases between them. CDR1 and CDR2 from the germline V gene are GTSNPN and SVGIG (reference sequence). CDR3 length: 13 amino acids. The CDR3 DNA reads TGTGCCTGGGAAGGTAGCAGATACAATGAGCAGTTCTTC. Encoded protein: CAWEGSRYNEQFF.

The V gene is TRBV6-1, the J gene TRBJ2-5; TRBD2 matches at 9 bases. V was clipped by 1 base and J by 7 bases; unmatched bases: 13. The germline gives CDR1 MNHNS, CDR2 SASEGT. The CDR3 is 17 amino acids. CDR3 protein: CASSEEVSGTSLVTQYF. Here the CDR3 DNA reads TGTGCCAGCAGTGAAGAGGTGTCCGGGACTAGCTTAGTGACCCAGTACTTC.

This chain connects TRBV4-1 to TRBJ1-5; the match to TRBD1 covers 9 bases. After removal of 0 bases from V and 5 bases from J, the junction contained 5 bases not matched to a gene. CDR1 MGHRA and CDR2 YSYEKL come from the germline V gene. There are 16 residues in the CDR3. This chain's CDR3 is CASSQEGGQGYQPQHF. The CDR3 region has the DNA TGCGCCAGCAGCCAAGAAGGGGGACAGGGTTATCAGCCCCAGCATTTT.

The chain employs TRBV19 and TRBJ1-2; 8 bases map to TRBD1. The V segment lost 7 bases and the J segment 3 bases; nucleotides outside the gene matches: 7. Germline-derived CDR1 and CDR2 are LNHDA and SQIVND (reference sequence). The CDR3 spans 14 residues. The chain's CDR3 is CASNLPGQDYGYTF. The CDR3 coding sequence is TGTGCCAGTAATCTACCGGGACAGGACTATGGCTACACCTTC.

CDR3 amino acids: CASSRQGENYEQFF. The CDR3 nucleotides read TGTGCCAGTAGTAGACAGGGGGAAAACTATGAGCAGTTCTTC. The gene calls are TRBV19 and TRBJ2-1, with 9 nucleotides matching TRBD1. The CDR3 is 14 amino acids. With V trimmed by 4 bases and J by 8 bases, 6 bases remained unmatched. Looked up from germline, CDR1 is LNHDA and CDR2 is SQIVND (reference sequence).

In its sample, this clonotype was seen a few times. The chain recombines TRBV6-1 with TRBJ1-1, with D perhaps TRBD1 (6 bases). The germline V gene has CDR1 MNHNS and CDR2 SASEGT. This CDR3 region has 14 residues. Trimming removed 6 bases from V and 2 bases from J, with 13 bases in between. In DNA, the CDR3 is TGTGCCAGCAGCTACCGACAGGACAACACTGAAGCTTTCTTT. Its translation: CASSYRQDNTEAFF.

This clonotype has just one count. The chain recombines TRBV7-8 with TRBJ1-4, with D maybe TRBD1 (6 bases). CDR1 SGHVS and CDR2 FQNEAQ come from the germline V gene. V was shortened by 3 bases and J by 8 bases, with 16 bases between the two germline ends. This CDR3 is built from 15 residues. CDR3 region: CASSFGTGGREKLFF. The CDR3 DNA is TGTGCCAGCAGCTTTGGGACGGGGGGCCGCGAAAAACTGTTTTTT.

This chain links TRBV7-9 with TRBJ1-1, with 9 nucleotides matching TRBD1. This CDR3 has 13 amino acids. Germline V gene lookup returns CDR1 SEHNR and CDR2 FQNEAQ (reference sequence). V shed 6 bases, J shed 6 bases, and the junction held 5 bases outside the gene matches. The CDR3 loop is CASRPQGAAEAFF. The DNA of the CDR3 is TGTGCCAGCAGACCACAGGGGGCGGCTGAAGCTTTCTTT. Combining the CDR3 with reference TRBV7-9 and TRBJ1-1 gives the whole variable domain DTGVSQNPRHKITKRGQNVTFRCDPISEHNRLYWYRQTLGQGPEFLTYFQNEAQLEKSRLLSDRFSAERPKGSFSTLEIQRTEQGDSAMYLCASRPQGAAEAFFGQGTRLTVV.

This clonotype was observed a handful of times. This rearrangement joins TRBV7-9 to TRBJ1-4, with D unclear. V was pared by 7 bases and J by 4 bases, with 16 bases between. Looked up from germline, CDR1 is SEHNR and CDR2 is FQNEAQ (reference sequence). The length of the CDR3 is 15 residues. CDR3 DNA sequence: TGTGCCAGCACGGTTTGGGCTCAGCATAATGAAAAACTGTTTTTT. It is translated as CASTVWAQHNEKLFF.

At least ten counts were recorded for this clonotype. The V call is TRBV30, the J call TRBJ1-5, with D unclear. V gave up 3 bases and J gave up 1 base, with 7 bases separating them. Germline V gene lookup returns CDR1 GTSNPN and CDR2 SVGIG (reference sequence). This CDR3 is 13 amino acids long. CDR3 region: CAWRGGSNQPQHF. In DNA, the CDR3 is TGTGCCTGGAGGGGTGGGAGCAATCAGCCCCAGCATTTT.

The V gene is TRBV29-1, the J gene TRBJ1-5; D not certain. V was pared by 4 bases and J by 2 bases, with 9 bases between. This CDR3 is built from 13 residues. Germline values: CDR1 SQVTM, CDR2 ANQGSEA. The CDR3 sequence is CSVAGVGNQPQHF. Written as DNA, the CDR3 is TGCAGCGTTGCAGGCGTTGGCAATCAGCCCCAGCATTTT.

The chain uses TRBV30 and TRBJ2-3, with 10 bases identical to TRBD2. Trimming removed 2 bases from V and 5 bases from J; junction bases left unmatched: 7. This CDR3 contains 15 residues. Looked up from germline, CDR1 is GTSNPN and CDR2 is SVGIG (reference sequence). CDR3 sequence (DNA): TGTGCCTGGAGTAGCGGGGGGGCCTATAAAGATACGCAGTATTTT. Its translation: CAWSSGGAYKDTQYF.

The chain recombines TRBV5-6 with TRBJ1-2, with TRBD1 matching over 9 bases. V dropped 5 bases and J dropped 0; count of bases not matched to a gene: 5. The CDR3 runs 15 residues. The germline CDR1 and CDR2 sequences are SGHDT and YYEEEE. The CDR3 DNA sequence: TGTGCCAGCAGTGCAGGGACAGGGTCTAACTATGGCTACACCTTC. Its protein is CASSAGTGSNYGYTF.

This clonotype has a handful of counts. This chain links TRBV20-1 with TRBJ1-6; unclear D gene. Trimming removed 5 bases at V and 8 bases at J, with 19 bases between. The CDR3 runs to 15 residues. Germline V gene lookup returns CDR1 DFQATT and CDR2 SNEGSKA (reference sequence). The chain's CDR3 is CSAGARVGGDSPLHF. The DNA of the CDR3 is TGCAGTGCTGGTGCACGGGTGGGAGGCGATTCACCCCTCCACTTT.

The CDR3 DNA follows: TGTGCCACCAGTGCGTACACCGGGGAGCTGTTTTTT. It is translated as CATSAYTGELFF. The rearrangement joins TRBV24-1 to TRBJ2-2; D is unresolved. V lost 5 bases and J lost 3, with 3 bases in between. CDR1 is KGHDR, CDR2 SFDVKD, per germline. This CDR3 has 12 amino acids.

The rearrangement joins TRBV7-8 to TRBJ2-2, with TRBD2 matching over 8 bases. Germline V gene lookup returns CDR1 SGHVS and CDR2 FQNEAQ. V shed 0 bases and J 0 bases; nucleotides not matched to a gene: 6. The CDR3 consists of 18 residues. Here the CDR3 DNA reads TGTGCCAGCAGCTTAGCAGGCGGGGGGAACGCGAACACCGGGGAGCTGTTTTTT. Protein: CASSLAGGGNANTGELFF. Complete variable domain (other parts from reference TRBV7-8 and TRBJ2-2): GAGVSQSPRYKVAKRGQDVALRCDPISGHVSLFWYQQALGQGPEFLTYFQNEAQLDKSGLPSDRFFAERPEGSVSTLKIQRTQQEDSAVYLCASSLAGGGNANTGELFFGEGSRLTVL.

This clonotype was observed a few times. The chain is built from TRBV4-1 and TRBJ1-1; 8 nucleotides match TRBD1. The CDR3 covers 16 residues. Germline V gene sequence: CDR1 MGHRA, CDR2 YSYEKL. With V trimmed by 5 bases and J by 5 bases, 13 bases remained unmatched. The CDR3 is CASSMPQGAMGTEAFF. In DNA form, the CDR3 reads TGCGCCAGCAGCATGCCCCAGGGGGCGATGGGAACTGAAGCTTTCTTT.

The chain has TRBV2 and TRBJ2-5; 8 bases line up with TRBD1. Trimming removed 2 bases from V and 4 bases from J; junction bases left unmatched: 6. CDR1 is SNHLY and CDR2 is FYNNEI in the germline V gene. This CDR3 is built from 15 residues. The CDR3 sequence is CASSEKDRDGETQYF. The CDR3 region has the DNA TGTGCCAGCAGTGAAAAGGACAGGGATGGAGAGACCCAGTACTTC.

This clonotype showed up just a few times. The chain joins TRBV2 to TRBJ2-1; TRBD2 might be the D (5 bases). Germline V gene lookup returns CDR1 SNHLY and CDR2 FYNNEI. This CDR3 has 14 amino acids. V was cut by 6 bases and J by 3 bases, with 12 bases left in between. This CDR3 is CASRPSGDYNEQFF. CDR3 DNA sequence: TGTGCCAGCAGGCCCAGCGGAGACTACAATGAGCAGTTCTTC.

This clonotype was seen a few times. The genes are TRBV10-3 and TRBJ2-7; 9 bases fit TRBD2. V dropped 4 bases and J dropped 2; count of bases not matched to a gene: 15. The CDR3 length is 18 residues. Germline V gene lookup returns CDR1 ENHRY and CDR2 SYGVKD. CDR3 loop: CAISVRADNSGSPYEQYF. The CDR3 nucleotides read TGTGCCATCAGTGTGCGGGCGGATAATAGCGGGAGTCCCTACGAGCAGTACTTC.